This TCR beta chain was identified in a study of blood T cell repertoires in COVID-19. Study-wide background: Sites across the United States, Italy and Spain contributed samples from acute and convalescent COVID-19. T cells, B-cell-depleted T cells, or PBMCs supplied cDNA or gDNA.

Original data processing: Amplifying reference gene primers gave estimates of nucleated cell counts. Method: immunoSEQ multiplex PCR; TCRdb's copy keeps in-frame clones and lacks some. V and J calls and clone size are given by that table; D and trimming were obtained from the DNA. The sample lists 300,000 to 400,000 clones, roughly nine tenths occurring once. V was shortened by 0 bases and J by 10 bases, with 16 bases between the two germline ends. Germline CDR1 reads MNHEY; CDR2 reads SMNVEV (reference sequence). This CDR3 has 16 amino acids. The TCR sequence derives from a young woman with COVID-19, enrolled during active disease. The sample was peripheral blood. This rearrangement joins TRBV27 to TRBJ1-6; possibly TRBD1 for D (6 bases). CDR3 in amino acids: CASSLSLGALGSPLHF. Here the CDR3 DNA reads TGTGCCAGCAGTTTATCGTTGGGGGCCTTGGGGTCACCCCTCCACTTT.